These 11 T cell receptor beta chains originate from one sample sequenced in a study of OX40 agonist ivuxolimab in advanced cancers. TCRdb's copy holds only in-frame clones and misses some; the assay was immunoSEQ multiplex PCR. The sample lists 45,000 to 50,000 clones, approximately 90% seen once, with under 20% in the top ten. This material consisted of CD4+ or CD8+ T cells sorted from blood, taken in a trial of the OX40 agonist ivuxolimab. Every receptor here comes from an adult with an advanced solid tumor such as melanoma, head and neck, liver or kidney cancer.

V gene TRBV6-5 combines with J gene TRBJ1-2; D uncertain. The V gene's germline CDR1 is MNHEY and CDR2 SVGAGI. Between the trimmed V and J ends, which lost 0 bases and 4 bases, there was a span of 6 bases. The CDR3 covers 13 residues. DNA for the CDR3: TGTGCCAGCAGTTACTCGAGCTCCTATGGCTACACCTTC. This encodes CASSYSSSYGYTF.

The genes are TRBV5-6 and TRBJ2-1; D remains ambiguous. Germline lookup yields CDR1 SGHDT and CDR2 YYEEEE. CDR3 length: 11 residues. Trimming cost V 2 bases and J 7 bases, with 4 bases left between them. The CDR3: CASSFVNEQFF. The CDR3 DNA is TGTGCCAGCAGCTTCGTTAATGAGCAGTTCTTC. The variable domain in full, completed from reference TRBV5-6 and TRBJ2-1, reads DAGVTQSPTHLIKTRGQQVTLRCSPKSGHDTVSWYQQALGQGPQFIFQYYEEEERQRGNFPDRFSGHQFPNYSSELNVNALLLGDSALYLCASSFVNEQFFGPGTRLTVL.

J is TRBJ2-1 and V is TRBV6-6, with TRBD2 matching over 7 bases. Germline trimming cut 2 bases from V and 4 bases from J; bases unmatched to any gene: 5. The CDR3 runs 15 residues. Per the germline V gene, CDR1 is MNHNY and CDR2 is SVGAGI (reference sequence). CDR3 DNA: TGTGCCAGCAGTTACGGGGTCGGGGGGTACAATGAGCAGTTCTTC. This gives the protein CASSYGVGGYNEQFF.

This chain uses TRBV5-8 with TRBJ2-7, with D perhaps matching TRBD2 (5 bases). Trimming took 3 bases from V and 0 from J, leaving 13 bases between them. Germline lookup yields CDR1 SGHTS and CDR2 YDEGEE. The length of the CDR3 is 15 residues. This chain's CDR3 is CASSSVGGFSYEQYF. As DNA, the CDR3 is TGTGCCAGCAGCTCAGTAGGAGGTTTCTCCTACGAGCAGTACTTC.

The chain carries TRBV4-1 and TRBJ2-1; D could derive from TRBD1 or TRBD2 (5 bases each). Trimming took 2 bases from V and 10 from J, leaving 18 bases between them. Germline values: CDR1 MGHRA, CDR2 YSYEKL. This CDR3 comprises 15 residues. DNA for the CDR3: TGCGCCAGCAGCCAACCAGACAGTTTCGGAGGCGAGCAGTTCTTC. Translated: CASSQPDSFGGEQFF.

This clone has only one observation. This rearrangement joins TRBV5-8 to TRBJ2-1, with TRBD2 matching 7 bases. Germline V gene sequence: CDR1 SGHTS, CDR2 YDEGEE. V was pared by 6 bases and J by 7 bases, with 4 bases of the junction left unmatched. The CDR3 is 12 residues long. CDR3 region: CASTLGGNEQFF. The CDR3 coding sequence is TGTGCCAGCACCCTGGGGGGGAATGAGCAGTTCTTC.

CDR3 residues: CASSFSGDTGELFF. In DNA, the CDR3 is TGTGCCAGCAGCTTCTCAGGGGACACCGGGGAGCTGTTTTTT. The V and J genes are TRBV11-2 and TRBJ2-2, with D possibly being TRBD1 (6 bases). In germline, CDR1 is SGHAT, CDR2 FQNNGV. V shed 3 bases and J shed 3 bases, with 8 bases lying between them. There are 14 residues in the CDR3.

This sequence joins TRBV7-2 and TRBJ2-1, with D possibly matching TRBD2 (5 bases). The V gene's germline CDR1 is SGHTA and CDR2 FQGNSA. The V end was cut by 4 bases, the J end by 7 bases, with 14 bases between. The CDR3 covers 14 residues. CDR3 sequence reads: CASSYQRTPNEQFF. The CDR3 bases are TGTGCCAGCAGCTACCAAAGGACTCCTAATGAGCAGTTCTTC.

This clone was found once. The chain recombines TRBV10-1 with TRBJ2-2; D ambiguous. Germline CDR1 reads WNHNN; CDR2 reads SYGVQD (reference sequence). The CDR3 length is 12 residues. V was shortened by 5 bases and J by 5 bases, with 6 bases between the two germline ends. In DNA, the CDR3 is TGCGCCAGCAGTTTCGAGACCGGGGAGCTGTTTTTT. Protein sequence: CASSFETGELFF.

The chain is built from TRBV21-1 and TRBJ2-1; the table assigns TRBD1, which was not confirmed against the DNA. TRBV21-1 is marked as a pseudogene. The CDR3 runs 20 residues. CDR3 sequence (DNA): TGTGCCAGCAGCAAAGATTATAGGACAGCTATGAGACCGACGAACAATGAGCAGTTCTTC. Translation gives CASSKDYRTAMRPTNNEQFF.

This sequence joins TRBV30 and TRBJ1-5; TRBD1 matches at 10 bases. The CDR3 sequence is 13 residues long. The J segment lost 6 bases and the V segment lost 7 bases, leaving 6 bases of the junction unmatched. Germline values: CDR1 GTSNPN, CDR2 SVGIG (reference sequence). The CDR3 protein is CALDRGVGQPQHF. The CDR3 DNA is TGTGCCTTGGACAGGGGGGTGGGTCAGCCCCAGCATTTT.